The TCR beta chain described here comes from a study of PD-L1 blockade in urothelial cancer. As for the study in general: Atezolizumab 1,200 mg was given intravenously every 3 weeks, starting 2014.

What went into each PCR as a spike was synthetic TCR analog templates. Repertoires were generated with immunoSEQ multiplex PCR, while TCRdb's copy carries only in-frame clones and drops some. Of about 51,000 clones in the sample, more than 75% were seen once. This clone was recorded only once. The V segment lost 0 bases and the J segment 9 bases; nucleotides outside the gene matches: 8. This CDR3 comprises 15 residues. Germline V lookup: CDR1 MNHEY, CDR2 SVGAGI. Sample time point: peripheral blood 6 weeks after treatment start. Each patient's cancer was a locally advanced or metastatic urothelial carcinoma.

Sample: PBMCs, taken around atezolizumab (anti-PD-L1) treatment. The chain couples TRBV6-5 to TRBJ2-1; 7 nucleotides agree with TRBD2. The sequence was obtained from a man in his 60s with urothelial cancer. The CDR3 sequence is CASSYSFGGRGEQFF. DNA of the CDR3: TGTGCCAGCAGTTACTCCTTTGGGGGGAGGGGTGAGCAGTTCTTC.